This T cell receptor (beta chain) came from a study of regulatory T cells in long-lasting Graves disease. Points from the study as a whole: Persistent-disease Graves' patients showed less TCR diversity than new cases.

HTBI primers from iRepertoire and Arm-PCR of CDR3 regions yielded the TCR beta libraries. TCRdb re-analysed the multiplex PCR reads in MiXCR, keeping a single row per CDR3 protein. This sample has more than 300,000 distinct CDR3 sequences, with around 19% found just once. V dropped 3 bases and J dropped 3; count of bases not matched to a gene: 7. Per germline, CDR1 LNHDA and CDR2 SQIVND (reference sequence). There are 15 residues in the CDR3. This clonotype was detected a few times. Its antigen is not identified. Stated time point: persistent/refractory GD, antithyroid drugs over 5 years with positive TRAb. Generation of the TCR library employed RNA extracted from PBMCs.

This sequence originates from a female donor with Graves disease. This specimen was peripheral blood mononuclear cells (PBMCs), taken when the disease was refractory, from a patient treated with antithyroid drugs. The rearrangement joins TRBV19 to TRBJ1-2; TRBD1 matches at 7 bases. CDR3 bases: TGTGCCAGTAGTATCGGCCGGACAGGAGACTATGGCTACACCTTC. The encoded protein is CASSIGRTGDYGYTF.